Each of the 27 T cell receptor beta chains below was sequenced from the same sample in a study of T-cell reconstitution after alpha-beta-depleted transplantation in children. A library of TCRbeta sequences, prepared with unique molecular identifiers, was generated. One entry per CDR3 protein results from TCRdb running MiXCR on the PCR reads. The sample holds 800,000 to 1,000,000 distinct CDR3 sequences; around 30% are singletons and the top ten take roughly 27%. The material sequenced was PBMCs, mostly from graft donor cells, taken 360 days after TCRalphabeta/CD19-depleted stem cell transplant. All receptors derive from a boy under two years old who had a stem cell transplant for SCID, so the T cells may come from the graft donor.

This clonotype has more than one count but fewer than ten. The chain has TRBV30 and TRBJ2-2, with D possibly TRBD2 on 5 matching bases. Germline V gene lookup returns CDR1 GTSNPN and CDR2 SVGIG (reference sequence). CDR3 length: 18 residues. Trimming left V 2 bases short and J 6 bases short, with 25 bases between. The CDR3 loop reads CAWSRGRTYPPDAGELFF. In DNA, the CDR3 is TGTGCCTGGAGTCGGGGAAGGACTTACCCCCCTGACGCCGGGGAGCTGTTTTTT.

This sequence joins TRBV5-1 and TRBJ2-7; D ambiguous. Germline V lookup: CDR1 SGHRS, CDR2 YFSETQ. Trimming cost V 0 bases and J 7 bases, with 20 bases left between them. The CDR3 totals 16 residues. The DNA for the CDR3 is TGCGCCAGCAGCTTGGCCGGTCCTGGGATCGGCCAGGAGCAGTACTTC. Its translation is CASSLAGPGIGQEQYF.

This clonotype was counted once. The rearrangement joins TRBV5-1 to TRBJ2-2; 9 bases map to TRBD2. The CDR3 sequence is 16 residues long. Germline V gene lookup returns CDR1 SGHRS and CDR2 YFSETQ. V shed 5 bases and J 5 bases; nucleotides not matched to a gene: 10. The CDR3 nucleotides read TGCGCCAGCAGATTTAATAGCGGGGGCGCAACCGGGGAGCTGTTTTTT. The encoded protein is CASRFNSGGATGELFF.

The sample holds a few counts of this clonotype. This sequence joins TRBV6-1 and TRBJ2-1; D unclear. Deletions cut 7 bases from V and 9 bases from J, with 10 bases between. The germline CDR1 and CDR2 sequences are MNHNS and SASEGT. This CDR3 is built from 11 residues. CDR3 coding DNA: TGTGCCAGCAACCTAGGTTTTGAGCAGTTCTTC. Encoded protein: CASNLGFEQFF.

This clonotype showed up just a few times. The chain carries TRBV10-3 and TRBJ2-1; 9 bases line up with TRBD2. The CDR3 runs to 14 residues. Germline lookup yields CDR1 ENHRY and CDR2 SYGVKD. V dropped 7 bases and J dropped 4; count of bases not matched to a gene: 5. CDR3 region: CAIKASGEYNEQFF. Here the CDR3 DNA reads TGTGCCATCAAGGCTAGCGGGGAGTACAATGAGCAGTTCTTC.

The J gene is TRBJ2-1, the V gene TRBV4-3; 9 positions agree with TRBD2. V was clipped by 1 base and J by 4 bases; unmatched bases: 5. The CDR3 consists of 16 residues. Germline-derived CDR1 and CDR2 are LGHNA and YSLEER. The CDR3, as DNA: TGCGCCAGCAGCCAAGGGGTGGCGGGGGGGTACAATGAGCAGTTCTTC. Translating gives CASSQGVAGGYNEQFF.

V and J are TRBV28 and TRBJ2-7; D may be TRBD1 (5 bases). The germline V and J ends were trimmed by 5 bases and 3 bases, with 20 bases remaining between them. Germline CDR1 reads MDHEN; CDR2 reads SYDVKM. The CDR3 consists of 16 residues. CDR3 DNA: TGTGCCAGCAGTCCGCTCGAGTTTTTAAGGGGCTACGAGCAGTACTTC. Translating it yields CASSPLEFLRGYEQYF.

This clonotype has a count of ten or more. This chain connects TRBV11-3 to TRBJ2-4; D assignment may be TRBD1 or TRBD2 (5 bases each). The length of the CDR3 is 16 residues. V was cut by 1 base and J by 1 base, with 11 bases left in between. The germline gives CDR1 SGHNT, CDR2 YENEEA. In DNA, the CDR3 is TGTGCCAGCAGCTTAGGGGGGTCGGCGGCCAAAAACATTCAGTACTTC. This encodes CASSLGGSAAKNIQYF.

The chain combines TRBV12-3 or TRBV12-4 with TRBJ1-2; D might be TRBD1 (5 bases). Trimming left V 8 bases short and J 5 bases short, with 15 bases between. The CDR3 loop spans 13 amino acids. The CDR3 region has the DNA TGTGCCAGCCTAGGAATGGGGGGTTATGGCTACACCTTC. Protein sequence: CASLGMGGYGYTF.

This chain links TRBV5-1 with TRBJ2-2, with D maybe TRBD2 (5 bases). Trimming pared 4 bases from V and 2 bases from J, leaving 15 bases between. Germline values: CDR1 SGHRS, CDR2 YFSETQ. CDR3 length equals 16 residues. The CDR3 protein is CASSRGERTNTGELFF. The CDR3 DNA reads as TGCGCCAGCAGCCGGGGAGAGAGAACTAACACCGGGGAGCTGTTTTTT.

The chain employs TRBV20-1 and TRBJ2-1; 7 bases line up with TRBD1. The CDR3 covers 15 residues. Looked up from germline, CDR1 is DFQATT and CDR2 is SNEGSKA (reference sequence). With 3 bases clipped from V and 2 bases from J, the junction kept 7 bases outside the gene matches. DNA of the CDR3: TGCAGTGCTAGTGGGACAGCTGGGGCCTACAATGAGCAGTTCTTC. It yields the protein CSASGTAGAYNEQFF.

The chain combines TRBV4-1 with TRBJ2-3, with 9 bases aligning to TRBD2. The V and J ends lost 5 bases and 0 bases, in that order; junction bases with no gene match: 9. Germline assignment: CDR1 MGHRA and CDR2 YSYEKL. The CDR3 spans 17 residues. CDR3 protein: CASSGKRGETSTDTQYF. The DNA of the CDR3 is TGCGCCAGCAGCGGCAAGCGGGGGGAAACTAGCACAGATACGCAGTATTTT.

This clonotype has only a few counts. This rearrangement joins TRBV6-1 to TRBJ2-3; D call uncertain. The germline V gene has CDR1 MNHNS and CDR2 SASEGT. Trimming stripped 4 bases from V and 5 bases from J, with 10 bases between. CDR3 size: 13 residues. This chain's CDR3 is CASSGYLGDTQYF. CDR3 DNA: TGTGCCAGCAGTGGCTACCTAGGAGATACGCAGTATTTT.

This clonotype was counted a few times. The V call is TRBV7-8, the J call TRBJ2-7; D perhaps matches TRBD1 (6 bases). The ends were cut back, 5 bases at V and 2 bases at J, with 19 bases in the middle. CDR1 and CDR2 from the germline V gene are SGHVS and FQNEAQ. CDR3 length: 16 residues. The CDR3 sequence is CASSKGLQTGTYEQYF. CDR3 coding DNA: TGTGCCAGCAGCAAAGGCCTCCAGACAGGAACCTACGAGCAGTACTTC.

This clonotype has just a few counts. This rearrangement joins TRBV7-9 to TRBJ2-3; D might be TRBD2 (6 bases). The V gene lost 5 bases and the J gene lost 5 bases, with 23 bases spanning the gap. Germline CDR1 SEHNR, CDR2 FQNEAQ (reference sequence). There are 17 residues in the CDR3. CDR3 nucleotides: TGTGCCAGCAGCCCCCCCTTCGTGCTAGCGAGGGGAGATACGCAGTATTTT. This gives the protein CASSPPFVLARGDTQYF.

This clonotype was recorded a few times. The CDR3 region is CASSVAGLAVETQYF. The CDR3 bases are TGTGCCAGCAGCGTAGCGGGACTAGCGGTGGAGACCCAGTACTTC. V and J are TRBV9 and TRBJ2-5; TRBD2 matches at 11 bases. CDR3 length: 15 amino acids. Germline V gives CDR1 SGDLS, CDR2 YYNGEE. With V trimmed by 0 bases and J by 5 bases, 3 bases remained unmatched.

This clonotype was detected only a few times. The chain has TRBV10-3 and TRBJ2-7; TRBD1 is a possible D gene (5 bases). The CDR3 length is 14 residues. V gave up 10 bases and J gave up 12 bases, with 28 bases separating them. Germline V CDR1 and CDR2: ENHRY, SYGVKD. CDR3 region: CATQGQQGSQSRYF. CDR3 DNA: TGTGCCACCCAAGGACAACAAGGCTCCCAATCTCGGTACTTC.

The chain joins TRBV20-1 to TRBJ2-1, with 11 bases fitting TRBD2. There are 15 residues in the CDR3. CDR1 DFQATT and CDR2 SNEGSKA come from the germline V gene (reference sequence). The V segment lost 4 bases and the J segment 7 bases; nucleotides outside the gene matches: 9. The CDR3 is CSATIAGGVWNEQFF. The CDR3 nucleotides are TGCAGTGCTACCATAGCGGGGGGGGTCTGGAATGAGCAGTTCTTC.

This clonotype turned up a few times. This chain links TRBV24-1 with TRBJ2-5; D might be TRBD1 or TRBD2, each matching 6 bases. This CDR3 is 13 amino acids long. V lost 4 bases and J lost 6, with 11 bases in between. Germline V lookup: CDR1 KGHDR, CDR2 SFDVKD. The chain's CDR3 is CATSETGRKTQYF. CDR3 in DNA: TGTGCCACCAGTGAAACAGGGAGGAAGACCCAGTACTTC.

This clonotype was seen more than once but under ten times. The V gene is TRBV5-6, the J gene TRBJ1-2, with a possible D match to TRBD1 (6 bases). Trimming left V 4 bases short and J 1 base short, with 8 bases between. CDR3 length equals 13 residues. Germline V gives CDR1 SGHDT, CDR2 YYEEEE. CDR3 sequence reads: CASSRGYNYGYTF. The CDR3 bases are TGTGCCAGCAGCAGGGGGTATAACTATGGCTACACCTTC.

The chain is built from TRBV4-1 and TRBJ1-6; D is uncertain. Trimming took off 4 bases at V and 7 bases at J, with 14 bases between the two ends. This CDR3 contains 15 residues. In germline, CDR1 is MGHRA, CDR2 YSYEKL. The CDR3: CASSPSRGDNSPLHF. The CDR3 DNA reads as TGCGCCAGCAGCCCGTCTCGGGGTGACAATTCACCCCTCCACTTT.

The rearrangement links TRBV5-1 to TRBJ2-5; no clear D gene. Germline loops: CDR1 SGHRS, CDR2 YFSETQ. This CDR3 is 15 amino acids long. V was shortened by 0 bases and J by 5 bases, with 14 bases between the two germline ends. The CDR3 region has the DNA TGCGCCAGCAGCTTGGCAAACTCCCCCGGGGAGACCCAGTACTTC. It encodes CASSLANSPGETQYF. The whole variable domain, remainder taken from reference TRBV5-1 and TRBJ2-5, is KAGVTQTPRYLIKTRGQQVTLSCSPISGHRSVSWYQQTPGQGLQFLFEYFSETQRNKGNFPGRFSGRQFSNSRSEMNVSTLELGDSALYLCASSLANSPGETQYFGPGTRLLVL.

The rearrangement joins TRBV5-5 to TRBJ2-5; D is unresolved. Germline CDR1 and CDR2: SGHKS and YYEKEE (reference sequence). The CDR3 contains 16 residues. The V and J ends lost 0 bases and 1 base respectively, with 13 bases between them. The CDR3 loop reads CASSLVPDSIQETQYF. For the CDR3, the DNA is TGTGCCAGCAGCTTGGTCCCAGACTCAATCCAAGAGACCCAGTACTTC.

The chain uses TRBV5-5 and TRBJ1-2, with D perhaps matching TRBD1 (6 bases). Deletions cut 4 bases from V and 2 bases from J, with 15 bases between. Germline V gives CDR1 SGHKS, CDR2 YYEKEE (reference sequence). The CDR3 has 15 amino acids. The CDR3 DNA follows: TGTGCCAGCAGCCAACCGCAAGACAGGAACTATGGCTACACCTTC. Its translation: CASSQPQDRNYGYTF.

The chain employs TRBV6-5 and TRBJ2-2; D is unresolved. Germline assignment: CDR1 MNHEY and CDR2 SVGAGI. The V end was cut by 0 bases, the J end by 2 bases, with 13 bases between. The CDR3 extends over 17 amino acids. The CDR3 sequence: CASSYSLAEVNTGELFF. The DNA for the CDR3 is TGTGCCAGCAGTTACTCGCTCGCTGAGGTTAACACCGGGGAGCTGTTTTTT.

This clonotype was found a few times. This chain's CDR3 is CASSDWVKLFF. The CDR3 DNA follows: TGTGCCAGCAGTGATTGGGTAAAACTGTTTTTT. The chain employs TRBV6-1 and TRBJ1-4; D remains ambiguous. Germline V lookup: CDR1 MNHNS, CDR2 SASEGT. The CDR3 totals 11 residues. Trimming left V 3 bases short and J 10 bases short, with 6 bases between.

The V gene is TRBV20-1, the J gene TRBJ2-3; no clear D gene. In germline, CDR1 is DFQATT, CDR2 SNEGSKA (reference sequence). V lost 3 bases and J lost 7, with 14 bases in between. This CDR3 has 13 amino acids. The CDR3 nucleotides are TGCAGTGCTAGCGCCCAATCCTTAAATACGCAGTATTTT. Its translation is CSASAQSLNTQYF.